This T cell receptor beta chain was captured by sequencing in a study of blood T cell repertoires in COVID-19. Whole-study context: Some COVID-19 samples were acute and others convalescent; all came from the United States, Italy and Spain. In each case, the material was cDNA or gDNA derived from T cells, B-cell-depleted T cells, or PBMCs.

Enrolled during active infection, Seattle patients were then followed longitudinally. Losses at the gene ends were 10 bases for V and 5 bases for J; bases not matched to a gene: 16. Germline CDR1 and CDR2: LNHDA and SQIVND (reference sequence). The CDR3 length is 15 residues. Original data processing: Amplifying reference gene primers gave estimates of nucleated cell counts. Profiling relied on immunoSEQ multiplex PCR, and the TCRdb table lists in-frame clones only, not all of them. V, J and clone size are those of that table, while D and trimming were read from the DNA. Of 200,000 or so clones in the sample, 81% were seen once.

The sample comprised peripheral blood. The sequence came from an elderly woman with COVID-19, enrolled during active disease. The chain couples TRBV19 to TRBJ2-5; 7 nucleotides agree with TRBD2. CDR3 nucleotides: TGTGCCACTATGGTATTGGCGGGAGCGAGTGAGACCCAGTACTTC. Amino acids: CATMVLAGASETQYF. Full variable domain (missing parts from reference TRBV19 and TRBJ2-5): DGGITQSPKYLFRKEGQNVTLSCEQNLNHDAMYWYRQDPGQGLRLIYYSQIVNDFQKGDIAEGYSVSREKKESFPLTVTSAQKNPTAFYLCATMVLAGASETQYFGPGTRLLVL.